What follows are 16 T cell receptor beta chains derived from one specimen sequenced in a study of blood T cell repertoires in COVID-19. Clones were sequenced by immunoSEQ multiplex PCR, and TCRdb holds only the in-frame ones, with some missing. The data show approximately 150,000 clones, about 90% seen once. The sequencing sample was made of peripheral blood. The receptors shown here come from a man aged 60 to 69 with active or convalescent COVID-19.

In this sample, this clone turned up a few times. J is TRBJ2-1 and V is TRBV2; D is perhaps TRBD2 (5 bases). Trimming removed 6 bases at V and 12 bases at J, with 18 bases between. CDR1 SNHLY and CDR2 FYNNEI come from the germline V gene. The CDR3 length is 13 residues. CDR3 DNA sequence: TGTGCCAGCAGCACGGGATCCGTGGCAGTGCAGTTCTTC. Its translation is CASSTGSVAVQFF.

The genes are TRBV7-2 and TRBJ2-7; perhaps TRBD1 as D (5 bases). CDR1 is SGHTA, CDR2 FQGNSA, per germline. This CDR3 is 13 amino acids long. The V and J ends lost 2 bases and 4 bases respectively, with 9 bases between them. CDR3 in DNA: TGTGCCAGCAGCTTACAGGGAAAGTACGAGCAGTACTTC. This sequence encodes CASSLQGKYEQYF.

This clone came up a few times. A read error may produce the germline difference seen at one junction end. The rearrangement joins TRBV7-7 to TRBJ2-5; D might be TRBD2 (6 bases). The CDR3 covers 15 residues. Germline CDR1 SSHAT, CDR2 FNYEAQ (reference sequence). As DNA, the CDR3 is TGTGCTAGCAGCTACCTGGGGGGTGTAGGGGAGACCCAGTACTTC. This translates into CASSYLGGVGETQYF.

The chain joins TRBV9 to TRBJ2-7; 7 positions agree with TRBD1. Germline CDR1 is SGDLS and CDR2 is YYNGEE. The CDR3 spans 14 residues. The J segment lost 2 bases and the V segment lost 0 bases, leaving 2 bases of the junction unmatched. The CDR3 region has the DNA TGTGCCAGCAGCGTAGCCACAGGGGCCTACGAGCAGTACTTC. As protein: CASSVATGAYEQYF.

The rearrangement uses TRBV28 and TRBJ1-5, with 9 bases aligning to TRBD1. Germline CDR1 is MDHEN and CDR2 is SYDVKM. CDR3 length: 16 amino acids. With V trimmed by 5 bases and J by 5 bases, 10 bases remained unmatched. The CDR3 is CASSPGTGLPDQPQHF. CDR3 nucleotide sequence: TGTGCCAGCAGTCCGGGGACAGGGCTGCCGGATCAGCCCCAGCATTTT.

This chain connects TRBV6-5 to TRBJ1-3; tentatively, D is TRBD1 (5 bases). CDR3 length equals 15 residues. Germline V gene lookup returns CDR1 MNHEY and CDR2 SVGAGI. Trimming took 5 bases from V and 0 from J, leaving 11 bases between them. In DNA form, the CDR3 reads TGTGCCAGCAGTAACGACAGATTCTCTGGAAACACCATATATTTT. Its translation is CASSNDRFSGNTIYF.

The chain links TRBV19 to TRBJ1-5; 7 nucleotides agree with TRBD1. J was trimmed by 7 bases and V by 3 bases; bases with no gene match: 3. Germline V gives CDR1 LNHDA, CDR2 SQIVND (reference sequence). The CDR3 totals 13 residues. The CDR3 nucleotides read TGTGCCAGTAGTATCAGACAGGGCCAGCCCCAGCATTTT. Its protein product is CASSIRQGQPQHF.

The rearrangement links TRBV7-6 to TRBJ2-1; TRBD2 agrees at 10 bases. The CDR3 contains 15 residues. J gave up 1 base and V 4 bases, and 1 base lay outside the gene matches. Germline assignment: CDR1 SGHVS and CDR2 FNYEAQ. DNA for the CDR3: TGTGCCAGCAGCTCACTAGCGGGGTCCTACAATGAGCAGTTCTTC. Protein product: CASSSLAGSYNEQFF.

The rearrangement joins TRBV5-1 to TRBJ2-4; 7 bases align to TRBD1. CDR1 and CDR2 from the germline V gene are SGHRS and YFSETQ. J gave up 0 bases and V 3 bases, and 6 bases lay outside the gene matches. This CDR3 has 16 residues. CDR3 in amino acids: CASSSTGSLAKNIQYF. Written as DNA, the CDR3 is TGCGCCAGCAGCTCGACAGGGAGTCTAGCCAAAAACATTCAGTACTTC.

This chain joins TRBV19 and TRBJ2-1; TRBD2 agrees at 7 bases. J was trimmed by 4 bases and V by 6 bases; bases with no gene match: 12. The V gene's germline CDR1 is LNHDA and CDR2 SQIVND (reference sequence). The CDR3 runs to 16 residues. The CDR3 bases are TGTGCCAGTAGGCAACCCCGGGGGGACCAATACAATGAGCAGTTCTTC. It is translated as CASRQPRGDQYNEQFF.

The chain is built from TRBV6-5 and TRBJ1-4; 10 nucleotides agree with TRBD1. The junction had 5 bases not matched to a gene; V was cut back by 6 bases and J by 7 bases. Germline-derived CDR1 and CDR2 are MNHEY and SVGAGI. This CDR3 is built from 14 residues. The CDR3 bases are TGTGCCAGCAGAGACAGGGGGCGGGGTGAAAAACTGTTTTTT. Protein product: CASRDRGRGEKLFF.

The J gene is TRBJ2-7, the V gene TRBV27, with TRBD2 matching over 12 bases. CDR1 is MNHEY and CDR2 is SMNVEV in the germline V gene (reference sequence). Unmatched junction bases numbered 32, after V lost 5 bases and J lost 6 bases. The CDR3 spans 23 residues. CDR3 loop: CASSQTGQGKITSGRKEAVEQYF. CDR3 bases: TGTGCCAGCAGTCAAACGGGACAGGGGAAAATTACTAGCGGGAGGAAAGAGGCGGTCGAGCAGTACTTC.

This rearrangement joins TRBV5-6 to TRBJ1-1; 7 bases are a match to TRBD1. The V gene end was trimmed by 4 bases and the J gene end by 11 bases; junction bases not matched to a gene: 14. Germline values: CDR1 SGHDT, CDR2 YYEEEE. The CDR3 covers 14 residues. The CDR3 here is CASSLLTGDRAAFF. CDR3 nucleotide sequence: TGTGCCAGCAGCCTACTCACAGGCGACAGGGCGGCTTTCTTT.

This chain connects TRBV9 to TRBJ2-1; D perhaps matches TRBD1 (5 bases). V lost 1 base, J lost 8 bases, and 10 bases lay in between. Germline V CDR1 and CDR2: SGDLS, YYNGEE. The CDR3 runs 13 residues. CDR3 in amino acids: CASSVWGVDEQFF. In nucleotides, the CDR3 is TGTGCCAGCAGCGTATGGGGCGTGGATGAGCAGTTCTTC.

In DNA form, the CDR3 reads TGTGCCAGCAGTTACTCAAGGACAGGGAGGAATACTGAAGCTTTCTTT. It encodes CASSYSRTGRNTEAFF. V and J are TRBV6-2 or TRBV6-3 and TRBJ1-1, with 8 positions matching TRBD1. V trimming: 0 bases; J trimming: 5 bases; junction bases outside the gene matches: 8. Germline V lookup: CDR1 MNHEY, CDR2 SVGEGT. The CDR3 covers 16 residues.

V and J are TRBV24-1 and TRBJ1-5, with D hard to call. Trimming took 7 bases from V and 2 from J, leaving 8 bases between them. CDR1 is KGHDR, CDR2 SFDVKD, per germline. CDR3 size: 13 residues. The CDR3 loop is CATSTDGNQPQHF. The DNA for the CDR3 is TGTGCCACCAGCACAGATGGCAATCAGCCCCAGCATTTT.